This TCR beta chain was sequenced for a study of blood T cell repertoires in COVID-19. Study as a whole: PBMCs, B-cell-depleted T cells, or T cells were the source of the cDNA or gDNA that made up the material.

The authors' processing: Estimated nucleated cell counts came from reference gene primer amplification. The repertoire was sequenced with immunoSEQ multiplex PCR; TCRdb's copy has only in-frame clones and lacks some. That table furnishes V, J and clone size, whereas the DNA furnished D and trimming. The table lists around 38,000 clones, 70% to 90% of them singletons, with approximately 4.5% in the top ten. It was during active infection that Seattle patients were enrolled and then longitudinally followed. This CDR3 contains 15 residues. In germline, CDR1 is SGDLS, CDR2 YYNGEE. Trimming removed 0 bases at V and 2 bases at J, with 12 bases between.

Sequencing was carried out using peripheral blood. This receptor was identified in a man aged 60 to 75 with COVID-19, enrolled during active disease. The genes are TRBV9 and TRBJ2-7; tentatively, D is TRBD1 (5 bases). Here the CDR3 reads CASSVDGGAPYEQYF. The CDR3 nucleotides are TGTGCCAGCAGCGTAGATGGTGGGGCTCCCTACGAGCAGTACTTC.